These T cell receptor beta chains were read from a single sample in a study of blood T cell repertoires in COVID-19. Generated by immunoSEQ multiplex PCR, the TCRdb table keeps only in-frame clones and is missing some. The sample consists of 45,000 or so clones, roughly 86% of them appearing once. Specimen: peripheral blood. Receptors were obtained from a woman aged 55 to 70 with acute or convalescent COVID-19. CDR3s include the opening cysteine and the closing phenylalanine or tryptophan.

v_call cdr3_aa
TRBV5-1 CASRTLIREGAEAFF
TRBV4-1 CASSQGGTAWDEQFF
TRBV6-5 CASSYRDRGSPLHF
TRBV7-9 CASSVSGGPQKTQYF
TRBV21-1 CASSKVPPIAGTAKSGYTF
TRBV4-1 CASSGRNTGELFF
TRBV4-2 CASSGGAWVDTQYF
TRBV5-4 CASSMDRGRSSPLHF
TRBV19 CASSIALEPQETQYF
TRBV15 CATRAGVSNQPQHF
TRBV11-2 CASSFSGDSTDTQYF
TRBV28 CASSFLGALFF
TRBV18 CASSPPDREGDLQYF
TRBV6-5 CASKRTDYEQYF
TRBV19 CASSTTTGVRQPQHF